This TCR beta chain was recorded in a study of patients and donors after allogeneic stem cell transplantation. The CDR3 has 14 residues. Germline CDR1 and CDR2: LNHDA and SQIVND (reference sequence). Trimming took 2 bases from V and 1 from J, leaving 5 bases between them. TCRdb re-called the RT-PCR reads through MiXCR, storing one row per CDR3 protein. The repertoire holds approximately 2,000 distinct CDR3 sequences, with about 1.8% as singletons. In its sample, this clonotype ranks as large. The source of this sequence is a human donor who was either an allogeneic HSCT recipient or a stem cell or donor lymphocyte infusion donor (not recorded which). It is not recorded whose cells these are; they may come from a transplant donor. Sequenced sample: blood, either unsorted or a sorted T cell fraction (not recorded which). The chain links TRBV19 to TRBJ2-2; D gene ambiguous. The CDR3 loop is CASSINRNTGELFF. The DNA for the CDR3 is TGTGCCAGTAGTATAAACAGGAACACCGGGGAGCTGTTTTTT.